These T cell receptor beta chains were read from a single sample in a study of T cells in Graves' hyperthyroidism and ophthalmopathy. TCRdb used MiXCR to reprocess the multiplex PCR reads, holding one entry per CDR3 protein. The sample shows about 560,000 distinct CDR3 sequences, around a sixth of them seen only once. The sample was blood. The receptors were sampled from a woman in her 30s with Graves' hyperthyroidism. The CDR3 runs from the conserved cysteine through the conserved F or W. The order of the fields is clone size, V gene, CDR3 length, CDR3 protein. The size of a clone is reported for some rows only, either as once, few or many, or as a class for expanded clones.

clone size: .; V gene: TRBV28; CDR3 length: 14; CDR3 protein: CASRGTSNNSPLHF
clone size: .; V gene: TRBV4-1; CDR3 length: 17; CDR3 protein: CASSQGTGTSGANVLTF
clone size: few; V gene: TRBV5-1; CDR3 length: 19; CDR3 protein: CASSLVVEGRGIFTDTQYF
clone size: .; V gene: TRBV6-1; CDR3 length: 13; CDR3 protein: CATNEPESDTQYF
clone size: .; V gene: TRBV10-2; CDR3 length: 14; CDR3 protein: CASSDGRYQETQYF
clone size: many; V gene: TRBV20-1; CDR3 length: 18; CDR3 protein: CSAQPGLAGGSGTDTQYF
clone size: few; V gene: TRBV10-3; CDR3 length: 12; CDR3 protein: CATGTGMNEQFF
clone size: few; V gene: TRBV19; CDR3 length: 13; CDR3 protein: CASGISRAAEQFF
clone size: few; V gene: TRBV10-3; CDR3 length: 14; CDR3 protein: CAISGRDTQYEQYF
clone size: .; V gene: TRBV27; CDR3 length: 17; CDR3 protein: CASSFSTGGISLYGYTF
clone size: once; V gene: TRBV12-3/TRBV12-4; CDR3 length: 16; CDR3 protein: CASSSDLGGLNTEAFF
clone size: many; V gene: TRBV10-3; CDR3 length: 14; CDR3 protein: CAISEGLLSYEQYF
clone size: .; V gene: TRBV28; CDR3 length: 15; CDR3 protein: CASSLFQGIRDEQFF
clone size: few; V gene: TRBV5-1; CDR3 length: 14; CDR3 protein: CASSLNGGSETQYF
clone size: few; V gene: TRBV5-6; CDR3 length: 18; CDR3 protein: CASSLVRVAGGPKNIQYF
clone size: many; V gene: TRBV2; CDR3 length: 12; CDR3 protein: CASGAPPYEQYF
clone size: few; V gene: TRBV7-9; CDR3 length: 14; CDR3 protein: CASTWTGGETEAFF
clone size: many; V gene: TRBV5-6; CDR3 length: 15; CDR3 protein: CASSLEGQGATEAFF
clone size: many; V gene: TRBV20-1; CDR3 length: 17; CDR3 protein: CSARYTLGTSGSYEQFF